A single sample gave rise to the 8 T cell receptor beta chains below, sequenced in a study of shared clonotypes between healthy human individuals. Produced via immunoSEQ multiplex PCR; TCRdb's table is partial and in-frame only. The table has some 1,600,000 clones, approximately 98% seen once. Source material: naive CD4+ T cells sorted from blood. Subset defined: CD45RA+ positively selected. These receptors were obtained from a man between 25 and 39 years old in good health.

J is TRBJ2-3 and V is TRBV20-1; D unclear. CDR1 and CDR2 from the germline V gene are DFQATT and SNEGSKA (reference sequence). The CDR3 contains 11 residues. V lost 5 bases and J lost 6, with 9 bases in between. In nucleotides, the CDR3 is TGCAGTGCTCTTTTCGGGGATACGCAGTATTTT. Translated, it gives CSALFGDTQYF.

As concerns this clone: The junction does not match germline at one end; this may be a read error. Other DNA sequences within the sample encode an identical CDR3. The chain uses TRBV11-2 and TRBJ2-3; 8 nucleotides agree with TRBD1. CDR1 is SGHAT and CDR2 is FQNNGV in the germline V gene. The CDR3 consists of 17 residues. CDR3 residues: CASSLDHQGASADTQYF. CDR3 nucleotides: TGTGCCAGCAGCCTAGATCACCAGGGGGCCTCGGCAGATACGCAGTATTTT.

The rearrangement links TRBV27 to TRBJ2-2; no firm D call. The CDR3 is made up of 13 amino acids. Between the trimmed V and J ends, which lost 2 bases and 6 bases, there was a span of 7 bases. Per the germline V gene, CDR1 is MNHEY and CDR2 is SMNVEV (reference sequence). CDR3: CASSLTASGELFF. CDR3 coding DNA: TGTGCCAGCAGTTTAACTGCCTCCGGGGAGCTGTTTTTT.

This chain connects TRBV18 to TRBJ2-3; TRBD2 aligns across 10 bases. Germline lookup yields CDR1 KGHSH and CDR2 LQKENI. This CDR3 is 16 amino acids long. The V segment lost 2 bases and the J segment 4 bases; nucleotides outside the gene matches: 6. This chain's CDR3 is CASSPGLAEFPDTQYF. The CDR3, as DNA: TGTGCCAGCTCACCAGGACTAGCGGAATTTCCAGATACGCAGTATTTT.

Turning to this clone: Other DNA sequences of this sample code for an identical CDR3. This sequence joins TRBV5-1 and TRBJ1-1; no clear D. The V and J ends lost 1 base and 4 bases respectively, with 11 bases between them. The CDR3 is 14 amino acids. Per germline, CDR1 SGHRS and CDR2 YFSETQ. CDR3 DNA: TGCGCCAGCAGCTTGAGCGGGTCGGGCACTGAAGCTTTCTTT. Residues: CASSLSGSGTEAFF.

J is TRBJ1-1 and V is TRBV7-8, with unresolved D. Germline V gene data show CDR1 as SGHVS and CDR2 as FQNEAQ. CDR3 length: 16 amino acids. The V end was cut by 0 bases, the J end by 1 base, with 12 bases between. The CDR3 here is CASSLAEWLPNTEAFF. The CDR3 DNA reads as TGTGCCAGCAGCTTAGCGGAATGGCTTCCGAACACTGAAGCTTTCTTT.

This chain uses TRBV10-3 with TRBJ2-7; no clear D gene. With 4 bases removed from V and 2 bases from J, the gap between germline ends came to 9 bases. This CDR3 has 13 amino acids. Germline V CDR1 and CDR2: ENHRY, SYGVKD. This chain's CDR3 is CAISGHRAYEQYF. CDR3 nucleotide sequence: TGTGCCATCAGTGGCCACAGAGCCTACGAGCAGTACTTC.

This chain connects TRBV2 to TRBJ2-7; no reliable D call. The length of the CDR3 is 14 residues. V was trimmed by 4 bases and J by 1 base, leaving 11 bases between them. Germline V CDR1 and CDR2: SNHLY, FYNNEI. CDR3 residues: CASSVSPLSYEQYF. The CDR3 coding sequence is TGTGCCAGCAGTGTCTCTCCATTGTCCTACGAGCAGTACTTC.